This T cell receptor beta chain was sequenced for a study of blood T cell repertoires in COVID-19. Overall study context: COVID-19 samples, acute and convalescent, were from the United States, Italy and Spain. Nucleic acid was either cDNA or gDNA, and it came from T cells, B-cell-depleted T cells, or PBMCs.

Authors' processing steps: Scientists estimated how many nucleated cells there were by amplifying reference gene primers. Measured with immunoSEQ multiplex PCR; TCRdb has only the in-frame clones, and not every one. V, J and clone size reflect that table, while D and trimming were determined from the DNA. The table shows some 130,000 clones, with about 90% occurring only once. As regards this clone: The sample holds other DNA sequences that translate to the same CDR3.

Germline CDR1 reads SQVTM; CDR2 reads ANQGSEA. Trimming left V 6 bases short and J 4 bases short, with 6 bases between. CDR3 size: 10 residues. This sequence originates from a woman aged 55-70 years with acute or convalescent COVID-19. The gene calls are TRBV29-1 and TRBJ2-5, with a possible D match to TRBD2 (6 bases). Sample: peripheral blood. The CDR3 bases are TGCAGCGTCGGGGGAGAGACCCAGTACTTC. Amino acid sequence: CSVGGETQYF.